The text below deals with one TCR beta chain. This entry comes from a study of OX40 agonist ivuxolimab in advanced cancers. Study information: Dose-escalation cases comprised hepatocellular carcinoma, melanoma, renal cell or head and neck cancer.

This CDR3 contains 14 residues. Germline assignment: CDR1 SGHNT and CDR2 YYREEE (reference sequence). The V gene lost 4 bases and the J gene lost 11 bases, with 18 bases spanning the gap. Clones were sequenced by immunoSEQ multiplex PCR, and TCRdb holds only the in-frame ones, with some missing. The repertoire holds about 64,000 clones, with roughly 85% as singletons. The V gene is TRBV5-4, the J gene TRBJ1-4; TRBD1 is a possible D gene (5 bases). The sample was CD4+ or CD8+ T cells sorted from blood, taken in a trial of the OX40 agonist ivuxolimab. This receptor was taken from an adult with an advanced solid tumor such as melanoma, head and neck, liver or kidney cancer. The CDR3 region has the DNA TGTGCCAGCAGCCTGGACATTAGCGGGGAGAAACTGTTTTTT. Protein sequence: CASSLDISGEKLFF.